These 30 T cell receptor beta chains came from one sample sequenced in a study of blood T cells in healthy people across ages. With a J-beta primer mix and a sample-barcoded 5' primer, a second PCR ran roughly 7 to 11 cycles. TCRdb analysed the 5' RACE reads with MiXCR anew, one entry per CDR3 protein. The sample consists of some 640,000 distinct CDR3 sequences, 49% of them appearing once. The sample consisted of blood. The receptors were gathered from a woman aged 55-69 years in good health.

This clonotype has more than one count but fewer than ten. The gene calls are TRBV28 and TRBJ2-3, with 8 bases fitting TRBD2. CDR1 and CDR2 (germline): MDHEN, SYDVKM. This CDR3 has 14 residues. J lost 4 bases, V lost 2 bases, and 2 bases had no gene match. This CDR3 reads CASSLTGGADTQYF. Here the CDR3 DNA reads TGTGCCAGCAGTTTAACGGGAGGGGCAGATACGCAGTATTTT.

There are a few counts of this clonotype. J is TRBJ2-3 and V is TRBV4-2, with unresolved D. The CDR3 runs 16 residues. Trimming pared 1 base from V and 5 bases from J, leaving 16 bases between. Germline V CDR1 and CDR2: LGHNA, YNFKEQ. CDR3 amino acids: CASSQASKGPGDTQYF. CDR3 sequence (DNA): TGTGCCAGCAGCCAAGCCTCAAAGGGTCCCGGAGATACGCAGTATTTT.

The chain employs TRBV4-3 and TRBJ1-4; D unclear. Germline values: CDR1 LGHNA, CDR2 YSLEER. This CDR3 is built from 14 residues. V dropped 3 bases and J dropped 5 bases, with 10 bases sitting between them. CDR3 nucleotides: TGCGCCAGCAGCCAGGCCCCCAAAAATGAAAAACTGTTTTTT. Its translation: CASSQAPKNEKLFF.

This clonotype was counted only a few times. V gene TRBV4-3 combines with J gene TRBJ1-5; D gene uncertain. The germline V gene encodes CDR1 LGHNA and CDR2 YSLEER. Trimming removed 4 bases from V and 6 bases from J, with 16 bases in between. The CDR3 covers 15 residues. The DNA of the CDR3 is TGCGCCAGCAGCCCCGGAGCGGGGTACGGTCAGCCCCAGCATTTT. Protein sequence: CASSPGAGYGQPQHF.

This chain links TRBV20-1 with TRBJ2-3; 7 bases are shared with TRBD2. Per germline, CDR1 DFQATT and CDR2 SNEGSKA (reference sequence). The junction had 7 bases not matched to a gene; V was cut back by 0 bases and J by 4 bases. The CDR3 is 15 amino acids. CDR3 coding DNA: TGCAGTGCTAGAGATCCCAGGGCGGGGGCAGATACGCAGTATTTT. It translates to CSARDPRAGADTQYF.

The rearrangement links TRBV7-3 to TRBJ2-2; TRBD2 matches at 10 bases. The J segment lost 5 bases and the V segment lost 5 bases, leaving 14 bases of the junction unmatched. This CDR3 has 18 residues. From germline, CDR1 is SGHTA and CDR2 FQGTGA. CDR3 loop: CASSRWPGTSDVTGELFF. CDR3 DNA: TGTGCCAGCAGCCGCTGGCCCGGGACTAGCGACGTTACCGGGGAGCTGTTTTTT.

This clonotype was seen a few times. The chain recombines TRBV27 with TRBJ2-3; TRBD2 matches at 7 bases. The CDR3 contains 16 residues. Germline-derived CDR1 and CDR2 are MNHEY and SMNVEV (reference sequence). J gave up 3 bases and V 2 bases, and 8 bases lay outside the gene matches. In nucleotides, the CDR3 is TGTGCCAGCAGTTTAAATTACGGGAGGTTTACAGATACGCAGTATTTT. It is translated as CASSLNYGRFTDTQYF.

V usage is TRBV7-9 and J usage is TRBJ1-1; 10 nucleotides agree with TRBD1. CDR1 and CDR2 (germline): SEHNR, FQNEAQ (reference sequence). The CDR3 totals 13 residues. V trimming: 5 bases; J trimming: 10 bases; junction bases outside the gene matches: 7. The CDR3 DNA reads as TGTGCCAGCAGCGACGGGACAGGGGTTGTAGCTTTCTTT. Protein sequence: CASSDGTGVVAFF.

This sequence joins TRBV29-1 and TRBJ1-2, with TRBD1 matching 7 bases. Germline trimming cut 5 bases from V and 2 bases from J; bases unmatched to any gene: 5. The CDR3 consists of 13 residues. CDR1 and CDR2 (germline): SQVTM, ANQGSEA. The chain's CDR3 is CSVLTGENYGYTF. The CDR3 DNA reads as TGCAGCGTTCTTACAGGGGAGAACTATGGCTACACCTTC. Using reference TRBV29-1 and TRBJ1-2 for the parts outside the CDR3, the full variable domain is SAVISQKPSRDICQRGTSLTIQCQVDSQVTMMFWYRQQPGQSLTLIATANQGSEATYESGFVIDKFPISRPNLTFSTLTVSNMSPEDSSIYLCSVLTGENYGYTFGSGTRLTVV.

The chain has TRBV5-1 and TRBJ2-7, with D unclear. Trimming removed 8 bases from V and 3 bases from J, with 24 bases in between. CDR1 SGHRS and CDR2 YFSETQ come from the germline V gene. CDR3 length equals 16 residues. Here the CDR3 reads CARAPRTQELIYEQYF. The DNA for the CDR3 is TGCGCCAGAGCCCCCCGGACCCAAGAGCTTATCTACGAGCAGTACTTC.

This clonotype was counted between two and nine times. This sequence joins TRBV5-1 and TRBJ2-1, with TRBD2 identical over 9 bases. V dropped 1 base and J dropped 5; count of bases not matched to a gene: 1. Germline CDR1 and CDR2: SGHRS and YFSETQ. The CDR3 is 14 amino acids. The CDR3 reads CASSLWTSDNEQFF. CDR3 DNA: TGCGCCAGCAGCTTGTGGACTAGCGACAATGAGCAGTTCTTC.

A remark on this clonotype: A read error may produce the germline difference seen at one junction end. The V gene is TRBV25-1, the J gene TRBJ2-5, with 9 bases fitting TRBD1. The better agreement between TRBJ2-7 and the DNA end casts doubt on the J call. The CDR3 covers 20 residues. The germline gives CDR1 MGHDK, CDR2 SYGVNS. The CDR3 loop reads CASSGSYRDRVRVNSHEQYF. CDR3 sequence (DNA): TGTGCCAGCAGTGGGTCATACCGGGACAGGGTTAGAGTGAACTCCCACGAGCAGTACTTC.

The gene calls are TRBV4-2 and TRBJ2-4; D gene unclear. The V gene lost 0 bases and the J gene lost 13 bases, with 19 bases spanning the gap. CDR3 size: 15 residues. Germline CDR1 and CDR2: LGHNA and YNFKEQ. CDR3 residues: CASSQDQDPSKAQYF. In nucleotides, the CDR3 is TGTGCCAGCAGCCAAGATCAGGACCCTTCGAAGGCCCAGTACTTC.

The chain joins TRBV27 to TRBJ2-7; weak D call: TRBD1 (6 bases). The germline V and J ends were trimmed by 3 bases and 6 bases, with 12 bases remaining between them. The CDR3 is made up of 13 amino acids. Germline V gene data show CDR1 as MNHEY and CDR2 as SMNVEV (reference sequence). The CDR3 DNA reads as TGTGCCAGCAGTTTCCGACAGGAAGCCGAGCAGTACTTC. Amino acids: CASSFRQEAEQYF.

There are a few counts of this clonotype. The chain combines TRBV6-6 with TRBJ2-1, with D hard to call. CDR1 and CDR2 from the germline V gene are MNHNY and SVGAGI (reference sequence). The CDR3 totals 13 residues. The CDR3 nucleotides read TGTGCTTCGACCGGGCTAAAGAACAATGAGCAGTTCTTC. It specifies CASTGLKNNEQFF.

This chain joins TRBV9 and TRBJ2-7, with TRBD1 matching 10 bases. The CDR3 totals 16 residues. Germline V gives CDR1 SGDLS, CDR2 YYNGEE. With V trimmed by 0 bases and J by 2 bases, 5 bases remained unmatched. CDR3 protein: CASSVGWDRGTYEQYF. CDR3 DNA: TGTGCCAGCAGCGTAGGATGGGACAGGGGAACCTACGAGCAGTACTTC.

The chain uses TRBV20-1 and TRBJ2-7; D not certain. Germline V CDR1 and CDR2: DFQATT, SNEGSKA (reference sequence). CDR3 length: 11 amino acids. V lost 5 bases and J lost 5, with 10 bases in between. The CDR3, as DNA: TGCAGTGCTTCGCGTTCGGACGAGCAGTACTTC. Encoded protein: CSASRSDEQYF.

The V gene is TRBV20-1, the J gene TRBJ1-5; TRBD1 agrees at 10 bases. With 4 bases clipped from V and 5 bases from J, the junction kept 8 bases outside the gene matches. From germline, CDR1 is DFQATT and CDR2 SNEGSKA (reference sequence). The CDR3 extends over 15 amino acids. CDR3: CSATGQGRLDQPQHF. Written as DNA, the CDR3 is TGCAGTGCTACGGGACAGGGGCGATTGGATCAGCCCCAGCATTTT.

The J gene is TRBJ1-2, the V gene TRBV9, with D tentatively TRBD1 (6 bases). Trimming cost V 3 bases and J 8 bases, with 23 bases left between them. This CDR3 comprises 16 residues. Germline lookup yields CDR1 SGDLS and CDR2 YYNGEE. In DNA form, the CDR3 reads TGTGCCAGCAGCGCGACCCACGGACAGAGGGATGGCGGCTACACCTTC. Translated: CASSATHGQRDGGYTF.

This chain connects TRBV4-2 to TRBJ2-3; the match to TRBD2 covers 8 bases. CDR3 size: 16 residues. Germline CDR1 reads LGHNA; CDR2 reads YNFKEQ. The V gene end was trimmed by 0 bases and the J gene end by 9 bases; junction bases not matched to a gene: 11. This chain's CDR3 is CASSQDQSGGRRTQYF. DNA for the CDR3: TGTGCCAGCAGCCAAGATCAAAGCGGGGGAAGGAGGACGCAGTATTTT.

This clonotype was detected only a few times. The V call is TRBV20-1, the J call TRBJ2-5, with D unclear. This CDR3 comprises 14 residues. Deletions cut 2 bases from V and 1 base from J, with 11 bases between. Germline V lookup: CDR1 DFQATT, CDR2 SNEGSKA (reference sequence). This CDR3 is CSARSPLPQETQYF. The CDR3 DNA reads TGCAGTGCTAGATCCCCCCTTCCCCAAGAGACCCAGTACTTC.

This clonotype has just one count. An end of the junction does not agree with germline; a read error may underlie this. The chain recombines TRBV6-5 with TRBJ1-6, with 7 bases matching TRBD1. The CDR3 contains 14 residues. Germline V gene sequence: CDR1 MNHEY, CDR2 SVGAGI. The CDR3 reads CASRPGTVVSPFHF. The CDR3, as DNA: TGTGCCAGCAGACCCGGGACAGTAGTTTCACCCTTCCACTTT.

This clonotype was recorded a few times. The chain carries TRBV14 and TRBJ2-5; D is uncertain. CDR3 length: 14 amino acids. Trimming took 1 base from V and 5 from J, leaving 11 bases between them. Per germline, CDR1 SGHDN and CDR2 FVKESK. CDR3 sequence: CASSQAEGRETQYF. The CDR3 DNA reads TGTGCCAGCAGCCAAGCTGAAGGGCGGGAGACCCAGTACTTC.

The chain carries TRBV5-1 and TRBJ2-7, with 10 bases matching TRBD2. The CDR3 consists of 16 residues. Germline lookup yields CDR1 SGHRS and CDR2 YFSETQ. V trimming: 1 base; J trimming: 2 bases; junction bases outside the gene matches: 6. The CDR3 spells CASSLSPSGSTYEQYF. CDR3 sequence (DNA): TGCGCCAGCAGCTTGTCTCCTAGCGGGAGCACCTACGAGCAGTACTTC.

The chain combines TRBV21-1 with TRBJ2-7; the tabulated D call, TRBD2, remains unverified against the DNA. TRBV21-1 is listed as a pseudogene. The CDR3 is made up of 19 amino acids. As DNA, the CDR3 is TGTGCCAGCCTATCCCCGGGGGACAGTTATCCGCGGGAGGCCTACGAGCAGTACTTC. Protein: CASLSPGDSYPREAYEQYF.

The chain carries TRBV2 and TRBJ1-2; 7 nucleotides align to TRBD1. The germline V gene encodes CDR1 SNHLY and CDR2 FYNNEI. The ends lost 8 bases at V and 8 bases at J; junction bases unmatched: 8. The CDR3 covers 12 residues. This chain's CDR3 is CASGEGATGYTF. For the CDR3, the DNA is TGTGCCAGCGGGGAGGGGGCGACGGGCTACACCTTC.

Remarks on this clonotype: One junction end does not reproduce the germline sequence, and a read error may be involved. The chain links TRBV29-1 to TRBJ2-3; D is possibly TRBD2 (5 bases). The CDR3 loop spans 13 amino acids. Germline V gene lookup returns CDR1 SQVTM and CDR2 ANQGSEA. CDR3 sequence: CSIDYTSTDTQYF. CDR3 DNA sequence: TGCAGCATTGACTATACTAGCACAGATACGCAGTATTTT.

This clonotype has just a few counts. The V and J genes are TRBV7-2 and TRBJ1-2; no clear D gene. V dropped 4 bases and J dropped 5 bases, with 14 bases sitting between them. Germline V CDR1 and CDR2: SGHTA, FQGNSA. The CDR3 is 14 residues long. As DNA, the CDR3 is TGTGCCAGCAGCTCCACCCTCGGGGTATATGGCTACACCTTC. Amino acid sequence: CASSSTLGVYGYTF.

This clonotype has just a few counts. V gene TRBV6-4 combines with J gene TRBJ1-2; D is uncertain. Germline values: CDR1 MRHNA, CDR2 SNTAGT. The CDR3 has 14 amino acids. V was trimmed by 3 bases and J by 6 bases, leaving 14 bases between them. CDR3 region: CASSEGGQLDGYTF. CDR3 coding DNA: TGTGCCAGCAGTGAGGGAGGGCAGTTGGATGGCTACACCTTC.

CDR3 in amino acids: CASSGSGSQETQYF. CDR3 in DNA: TGCGCCAGCAGCGGTAGCGGGAGCCAAGAGACCCAGTACTTC. The chain employs TRBV5-1 and TRBJ2-5; 9 nucleotides align to TRBD2. CDR1 and CDR2 from the germline V gene are SGHRS and YFSETQ. The CDR3 sequence is 14 residues long. J gave up 1 base and V 4 bases, and 2 bases lay outside the gene matches.